The present TCR beta chain was sequenced within a study of cytotoxic CD8 clonotypes in ibrutinib-treated CLL. The CDR3 consists of 17 residues. J gave up 11 bases and V 1 base, and 19 bases lay outside the gene matches. The V gene's germline CDR1 is SGHNT and CDR2 YENEEA. Only in-frame clones appear in the TCRdb table, and some are missing; sequencing was by immunoSEQ multiplex PCR. The sample has 42,000 or so clones, 65% to 70% seen once. The chain combines TRBV11-3 with TRBJ1-1; the match to TRBD1 covers 7 bases. The TCR comes from a human donor with chronic lymphocytic leukemia. The starting material was PBMCs, obtained at disease progression, from a patient treated with ibrutinib. CDR3: CASSLGKGTHRGSGAFF. Written as DNA, the CDR3 is TGTGCCAGCAGCTTAGGCAAGGGGACCCACAGGGGTTCGGGGGCTTTCTTT.